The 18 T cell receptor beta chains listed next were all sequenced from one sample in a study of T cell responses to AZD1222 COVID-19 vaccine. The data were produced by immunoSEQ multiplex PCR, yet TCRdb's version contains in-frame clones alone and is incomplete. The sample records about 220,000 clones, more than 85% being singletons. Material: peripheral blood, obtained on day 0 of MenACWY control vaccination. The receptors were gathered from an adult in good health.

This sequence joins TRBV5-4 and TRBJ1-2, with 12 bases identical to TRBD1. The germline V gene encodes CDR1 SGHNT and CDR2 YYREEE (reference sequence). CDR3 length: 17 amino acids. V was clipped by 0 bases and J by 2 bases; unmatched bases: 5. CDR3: CASSLGDRGRGNYGYTF. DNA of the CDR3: TGTGCCAGCAGCTTGGGGGACAGGGGGCGCGGGAACTATGGCTACACCTTC.

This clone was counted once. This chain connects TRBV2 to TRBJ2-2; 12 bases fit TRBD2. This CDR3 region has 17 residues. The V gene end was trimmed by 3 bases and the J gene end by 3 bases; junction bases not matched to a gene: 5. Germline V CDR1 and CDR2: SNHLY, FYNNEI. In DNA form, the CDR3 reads TGTGCCAGCAGTGACCAACTAGCGGGGGGAGACACCGGGGAGCTGTTTTTT. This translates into CASSDQLAGGDTGELFF.

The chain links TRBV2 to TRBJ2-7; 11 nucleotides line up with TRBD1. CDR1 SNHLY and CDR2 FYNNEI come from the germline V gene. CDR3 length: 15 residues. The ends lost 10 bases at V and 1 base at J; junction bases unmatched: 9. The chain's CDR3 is CATYSGTGGSYEQYF. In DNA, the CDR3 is TGTGCCACCTATTCCGGGACAGGGGGGTCCTACGAGCAGTACTTC.

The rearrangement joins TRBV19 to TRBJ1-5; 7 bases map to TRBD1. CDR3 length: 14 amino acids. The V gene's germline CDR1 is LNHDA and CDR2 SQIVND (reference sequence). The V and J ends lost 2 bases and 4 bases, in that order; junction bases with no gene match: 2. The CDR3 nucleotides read TGTGCCAGTAGTATAACCAGGGGGAATCAGCCCCAGCATTTT. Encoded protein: CASSITRGNQPQHF.

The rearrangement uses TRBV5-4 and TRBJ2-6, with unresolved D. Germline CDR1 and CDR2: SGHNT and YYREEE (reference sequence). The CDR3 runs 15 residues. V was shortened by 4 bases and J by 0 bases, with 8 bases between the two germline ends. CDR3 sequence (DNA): TGTGCCAGCAGCCAGCCTAGCTCTGGGGCCAACGTCCTGACTTTC. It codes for CASSQPSSGANVLTF.

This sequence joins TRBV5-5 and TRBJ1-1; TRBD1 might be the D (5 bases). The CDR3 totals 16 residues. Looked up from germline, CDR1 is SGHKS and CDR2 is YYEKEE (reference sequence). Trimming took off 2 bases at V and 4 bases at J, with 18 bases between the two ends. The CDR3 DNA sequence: TGTGCCAGCAGCTTTAGCGAGGGGCGAAGGGGCACTGAAGCTTTCTTT. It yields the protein CASSFSEGRRGTEAFF.

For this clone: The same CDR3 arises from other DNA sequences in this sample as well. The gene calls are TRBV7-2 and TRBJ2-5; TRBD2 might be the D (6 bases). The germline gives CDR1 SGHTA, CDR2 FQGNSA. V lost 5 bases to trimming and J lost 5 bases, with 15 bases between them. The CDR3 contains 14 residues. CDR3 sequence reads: CASSLAGRRETQYF. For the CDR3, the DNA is TGTGCCAGCAGCCTTGCAGGGAGGCGGGAGACCCAGTACTTC.

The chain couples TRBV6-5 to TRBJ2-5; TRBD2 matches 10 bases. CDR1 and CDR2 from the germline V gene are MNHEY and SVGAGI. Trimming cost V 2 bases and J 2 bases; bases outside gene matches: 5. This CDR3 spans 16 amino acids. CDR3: CASSYGRTSGQETQYF. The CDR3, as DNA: TGTGCCAGCAGTTACGGGAGGACTAGCGGTCAAGAGACCCAGTACTTC.

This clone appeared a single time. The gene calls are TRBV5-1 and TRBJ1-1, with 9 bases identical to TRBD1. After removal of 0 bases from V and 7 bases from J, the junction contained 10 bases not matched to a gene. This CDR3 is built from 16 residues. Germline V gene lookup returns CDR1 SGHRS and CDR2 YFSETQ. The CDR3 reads CASSLDPTGGANEAFF. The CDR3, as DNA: TGCGCCAGCAGCTTGGACCCAACAGGGGGCGCGAATGAAGCTTTCTTT.

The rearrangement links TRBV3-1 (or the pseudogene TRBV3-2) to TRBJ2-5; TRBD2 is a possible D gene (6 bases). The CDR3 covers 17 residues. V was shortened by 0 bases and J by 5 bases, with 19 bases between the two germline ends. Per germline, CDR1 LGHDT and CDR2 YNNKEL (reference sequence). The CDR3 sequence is CASSQDSSGWALETQYF. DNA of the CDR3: TGTGCCAGCAGCCAAGATTCCAGCGGGTGGGCATTGGAGACCCAGTACTTC.

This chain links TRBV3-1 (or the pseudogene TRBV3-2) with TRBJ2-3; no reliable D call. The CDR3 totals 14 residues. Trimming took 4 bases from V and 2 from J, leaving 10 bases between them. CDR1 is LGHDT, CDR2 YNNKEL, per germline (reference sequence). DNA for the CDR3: TGTGCCAGCAGCCCGGCACCCACCACAGATACGCAGTATTTT. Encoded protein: CASSPAPTTDTQYF.

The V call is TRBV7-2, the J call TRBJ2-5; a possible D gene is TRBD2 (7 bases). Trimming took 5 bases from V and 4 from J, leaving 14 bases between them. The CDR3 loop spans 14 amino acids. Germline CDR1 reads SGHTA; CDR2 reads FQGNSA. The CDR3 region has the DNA TGTGCCAGCAGCCCTATGGGGGGGGCAGAGACCCAGTACTTC. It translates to CASSPMGGAETQYF. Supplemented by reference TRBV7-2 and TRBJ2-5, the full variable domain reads GAGVSQSPSNKVTEKGKDVELRCDPISGHTALYWYRQSLGQGLEFLIYFQGNSAPDKSGLPSDRFSAERTGGSVSTLTIQRTQQEDSAVYLCASSPMGGAETQYFGPGTRLLVL.

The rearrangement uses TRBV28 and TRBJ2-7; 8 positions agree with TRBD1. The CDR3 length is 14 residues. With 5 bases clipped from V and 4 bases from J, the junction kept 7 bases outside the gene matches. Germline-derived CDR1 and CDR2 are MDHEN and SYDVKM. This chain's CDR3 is CASSTGTGLYEQYF. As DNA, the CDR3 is TGTGCCAGCAGTACCGGGACAGGTCTATACGAGCAGTACTTC.

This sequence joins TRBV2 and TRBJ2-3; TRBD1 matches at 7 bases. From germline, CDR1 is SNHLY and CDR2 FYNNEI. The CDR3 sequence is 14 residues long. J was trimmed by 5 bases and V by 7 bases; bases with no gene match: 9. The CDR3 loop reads CASNLRGPGDTQYF. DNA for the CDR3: TGTGCCAGCAATCTTAGGGGGCCGGGAGATACGCAGTATTTT.

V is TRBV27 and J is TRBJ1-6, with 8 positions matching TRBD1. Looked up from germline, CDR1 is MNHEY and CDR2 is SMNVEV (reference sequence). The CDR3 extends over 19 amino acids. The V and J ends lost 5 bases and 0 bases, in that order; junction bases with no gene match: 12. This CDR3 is CASSRQGAALSSYNSPLHF. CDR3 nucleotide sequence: TGTGCCAGCAGTCGGCAGGGGGCCGCGCTGAGCTCCTATAATTCACCCCTCCACTTT.

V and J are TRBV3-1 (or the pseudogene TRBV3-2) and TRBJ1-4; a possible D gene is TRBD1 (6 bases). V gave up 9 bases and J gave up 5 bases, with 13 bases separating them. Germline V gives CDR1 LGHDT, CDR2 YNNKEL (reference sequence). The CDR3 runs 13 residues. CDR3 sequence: CASRGTRNEKLFF. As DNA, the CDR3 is TGTGCCAGTAGGGGGACACGAAATGAAAAACTGTTTTTT.

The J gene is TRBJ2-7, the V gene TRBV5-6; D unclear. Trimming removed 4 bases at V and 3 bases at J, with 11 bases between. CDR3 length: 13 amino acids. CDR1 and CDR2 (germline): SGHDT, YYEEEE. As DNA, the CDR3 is TGTGCCAGCAGCCCCTCATTGGTCTACGAGCAGTACTTC. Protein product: CASSPSLVYEQYF. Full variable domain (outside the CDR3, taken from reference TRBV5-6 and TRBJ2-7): DAGVTQSPTHLIKTRGQQVTLRCSPKSGHDTVSWYQQALGQGPQFIFQYYEEEERQRGNFPDRFSGHQFPNYSSELNVNALLLGDSALYLCASSPSLVYEQYFGPGTRLTVT.

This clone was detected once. The CDR3 is CASSGRNTEAFF. The CDR3 DNA reads as TGTGCCAGCAGTGGACGGAACACTGAAGCTTTCTTT. The chain combines TRBV6-6 with TRBJ1-1; D remains unclear. Trimming left V 5 bases short and J 1 base short, with 5 bases between. Per germline, CDR1 MNHNY and CDR2 SVGAGI (reference sequence). This CDR3 is 12 amino acids long.